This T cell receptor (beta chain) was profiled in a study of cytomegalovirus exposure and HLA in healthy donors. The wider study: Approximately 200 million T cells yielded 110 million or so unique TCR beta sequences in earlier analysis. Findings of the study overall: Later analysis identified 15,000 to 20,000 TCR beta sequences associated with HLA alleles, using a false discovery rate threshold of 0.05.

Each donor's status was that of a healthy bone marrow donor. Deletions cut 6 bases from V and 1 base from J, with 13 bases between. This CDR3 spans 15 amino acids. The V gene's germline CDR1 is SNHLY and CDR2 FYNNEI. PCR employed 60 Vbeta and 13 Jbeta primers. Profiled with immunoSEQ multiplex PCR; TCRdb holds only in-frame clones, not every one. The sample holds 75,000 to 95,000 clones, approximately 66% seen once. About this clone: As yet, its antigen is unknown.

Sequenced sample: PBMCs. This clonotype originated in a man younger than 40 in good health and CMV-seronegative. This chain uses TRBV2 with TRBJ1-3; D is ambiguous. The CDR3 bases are TGTGCCAGCAGCGAGCAGGCTTCTTCTGGAAACACCATATATTTT. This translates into CASSEQASSGNTIYF.